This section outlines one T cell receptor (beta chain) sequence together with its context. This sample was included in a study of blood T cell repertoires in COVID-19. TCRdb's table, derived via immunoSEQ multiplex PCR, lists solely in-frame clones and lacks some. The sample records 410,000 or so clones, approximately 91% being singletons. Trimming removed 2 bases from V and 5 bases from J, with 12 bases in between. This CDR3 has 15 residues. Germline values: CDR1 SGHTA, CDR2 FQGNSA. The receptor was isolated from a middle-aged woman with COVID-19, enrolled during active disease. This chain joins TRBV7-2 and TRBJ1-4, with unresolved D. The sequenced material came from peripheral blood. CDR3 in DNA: TGTGCCAGCAGCTTACAGCGAGGCCTAAATGAAAAACTGTTTTTT. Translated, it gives CASSLQRGLNEKLFF.